The entry that follows covers one T cell receptor (beta chain) sequence. Its target is unknown. The CDR3 loop spans 15 amino acids. Germline V gene sequence: CDR1 SGHVS, CDR2 FQNEAQ. The V and J ends lost 2 bases and 3 bases respectively, with 11 bases between them. According to the study, genomic DNA was the template for TCR beta VDJ and CDR3 profiling. TCRdb redid the calling of the reads with MiXCR, one entry per CDR3 protein. The sample consists of about 120,000 distinct CDR3 sequences, about 60% of them appearing once. The data originate from a study of CD8+CD57+ T cells in acquired aplastic anemia. Selection for sequencing was limited to patients who had shown CD8+CD57+ cell expansion by flow cytometry. Patients, without exception, had severe acquired aplastic anemia. Study-level points and caveats: A set of 25 to 35 CD8+ CDR3 sequences was shared between patients and controls, and these sequences appeared highly expressed in patients.

The origin of this receptor is a human donor with aplastic anemia. The sequencing sample was made of sorted CD4+, CD8+, or CD8+CD57+ T cells (not recorded which) from PBMCs. This chain uses TRBV7-8 with TRBJ2-1, with D possibly matching TRBD2 (6 bases). The CDR3 protein is CASSLIGGGYNEQFF. DNA of the CDR3: TGTGCCAGCAGCTTAATCGGGGGAGGCTACAATGAGCAGTTCTTC.